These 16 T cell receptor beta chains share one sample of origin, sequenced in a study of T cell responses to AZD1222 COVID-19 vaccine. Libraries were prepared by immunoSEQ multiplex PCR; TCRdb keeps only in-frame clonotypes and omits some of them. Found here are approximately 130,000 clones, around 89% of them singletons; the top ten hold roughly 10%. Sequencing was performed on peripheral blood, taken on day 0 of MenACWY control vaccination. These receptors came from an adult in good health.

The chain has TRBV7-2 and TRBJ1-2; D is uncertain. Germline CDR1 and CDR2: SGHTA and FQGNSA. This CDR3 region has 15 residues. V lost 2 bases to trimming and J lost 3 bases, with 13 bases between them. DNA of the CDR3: TGTGCCAGCAGCTTAACACCTCCCAGCTACTATGGCTACACCTTC. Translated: CASSLTPPSYYGYTF.

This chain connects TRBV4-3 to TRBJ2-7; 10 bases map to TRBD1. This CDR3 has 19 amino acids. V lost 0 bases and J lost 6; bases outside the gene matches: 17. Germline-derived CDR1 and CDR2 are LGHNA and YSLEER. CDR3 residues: CASSQDLQDRGNLDGEQYF. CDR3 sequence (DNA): TGCGCCAGCAGCCAAGACTTGCAGGACAGGGGGAATCTTGACGGCGAGCAGTACTTC.

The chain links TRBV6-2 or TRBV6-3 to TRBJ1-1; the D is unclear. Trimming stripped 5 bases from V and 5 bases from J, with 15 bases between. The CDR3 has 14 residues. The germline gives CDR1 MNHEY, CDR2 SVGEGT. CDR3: CASSHTQRTTEAFF. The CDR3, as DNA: TGTGCCAGCAGTCACACACAGCGGACGACTGAAGCTTTCTTT.

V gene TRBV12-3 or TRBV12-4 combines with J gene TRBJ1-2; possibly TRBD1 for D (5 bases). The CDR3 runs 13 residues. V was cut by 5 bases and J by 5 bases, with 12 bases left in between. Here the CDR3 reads CASSPQGSYGYTF. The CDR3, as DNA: TGTGCCAGCAGTCCCCAGGGTTCGTATGGCTACACCTTC.

The CDR3 loop reads CASSLRQEMYNEQFF. Here the CDR3 DNA reads TGTGCCAGCAGCCTCCGACAGGAAATGTACAATGAGCAGTTCTTC. The J gene is TRBJ2-1, the V gene TRBV21-1; TRBD1 is the table's D call, not checked against the DNA. TRBV21-1 has pseudogene status. The CDR3 length is 15 residues.

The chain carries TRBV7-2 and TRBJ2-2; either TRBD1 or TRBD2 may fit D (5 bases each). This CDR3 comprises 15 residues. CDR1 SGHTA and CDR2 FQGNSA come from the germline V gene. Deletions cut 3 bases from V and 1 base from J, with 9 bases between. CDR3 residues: CASSFRDVNTGELFF. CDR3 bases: TGTGCCAGCAGCTTCCGGGACGTGAACACCGGGGAGCTGTTTTTT. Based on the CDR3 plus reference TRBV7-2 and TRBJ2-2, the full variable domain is GAGVSQSPSNKVTEKGKDVELRCDPISGHTALYWYRQSLGQGLEFLIYFQGNSAPDKSGLPSDRFSAERTGGSVSTLTIQRTQQEDSAVYLCASSFRDVNTGELFFGEGSRLTVL.

The CDR3 region has the DNA TGTGCCAGCAGCTTAGATGTGGGGACAGGGCTTTCGGATCGGGGCTACACCTTC. As protein: CASSLDVGTGLSDRGYTF. The chain couples TRBV11-3 to TRBJ1-2; 9 nucleotides align to TRBD1. J gave up 8 bases and V 0 bases, and 16 bases lay outside the gene matches. CDR1 is SGHNT, CDR2 YENEEA, per germline. The CDR3 length is 18 residues.

CDR3 sequence: CASSLSSGQGSTDTQYF. The CDR3 DNA reads TGTGCCAGCAGCCTCAGCTCGGGACAGGGCAGCACAGATACGCAGTATTTT. The rearrangement uses TRBV6-2 or TRBV6-3 and TRBJ2-3; 9 bases agree with TRBD1. The CDR3 has 17 residues. V gave up 6 bases and J gave up 0 bases; unmatched junction bases: 10. Germline V gene data show CDR1 as MNHEY and CDR2 as SVGEGT.

Here the CDR3 DNA reads TGTGCCTGGATGGGACTAGCGGGAGATTATGAGCAGTTCTTC. Translation gives CAWMGLAGDYEQFF. The V and J genes are TRBV30 and TRBJ2-1; 14 nucleotides line up with TRBD2. Germline V gives CDR1 GTSNPN, CDR2 SVGIG (reference sequence). Trimming at V came to 4 bases and at J to 8 bases, leaving 4 bases not matched to a gene. This CDR3 has 14 amino acids.

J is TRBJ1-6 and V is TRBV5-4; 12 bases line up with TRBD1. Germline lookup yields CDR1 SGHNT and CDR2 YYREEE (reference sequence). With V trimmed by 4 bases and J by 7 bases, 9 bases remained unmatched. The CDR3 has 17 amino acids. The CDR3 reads CASSKAGTGGRNSPLHF. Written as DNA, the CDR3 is TGTGCCAGCAGCAAGGCGGGGACAGGGGGCCGGAATTCACCCCTCCACTTT.

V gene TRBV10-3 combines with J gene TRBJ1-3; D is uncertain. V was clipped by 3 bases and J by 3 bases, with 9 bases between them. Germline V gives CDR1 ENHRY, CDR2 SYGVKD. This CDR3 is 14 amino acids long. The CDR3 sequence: CAISEQLVGNTIYF. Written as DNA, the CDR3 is TGTGCCATCAGTGAACAACTAGTTGGAAACACCATATATTTT.

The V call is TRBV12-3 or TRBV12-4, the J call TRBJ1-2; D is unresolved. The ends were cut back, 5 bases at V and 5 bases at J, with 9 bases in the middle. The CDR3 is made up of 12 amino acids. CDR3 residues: CASSTNLYGYTF. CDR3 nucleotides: TGTGCCAGCAGTACCAATCTGTATGGCTACACCTTC.

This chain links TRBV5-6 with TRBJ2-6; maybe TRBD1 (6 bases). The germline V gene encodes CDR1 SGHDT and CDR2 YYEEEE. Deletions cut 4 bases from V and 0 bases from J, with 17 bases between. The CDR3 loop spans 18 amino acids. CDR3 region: CASSLTGTFSSGANVLTF. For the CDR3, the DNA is TGTGCCAGCAGCCTAACCGGGACATTTAGCTCTGGGGCCAACGTCCTGACTTTC.

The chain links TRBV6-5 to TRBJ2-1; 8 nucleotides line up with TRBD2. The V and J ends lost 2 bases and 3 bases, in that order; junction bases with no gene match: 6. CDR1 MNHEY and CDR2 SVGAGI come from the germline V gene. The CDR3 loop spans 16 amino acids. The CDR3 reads CASSYRGSGNYNEQFF. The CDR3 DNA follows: TGTGCCAGCAGTTACCGAGGTAGCGGGAACTACAATGAGCAGTTCTTC.

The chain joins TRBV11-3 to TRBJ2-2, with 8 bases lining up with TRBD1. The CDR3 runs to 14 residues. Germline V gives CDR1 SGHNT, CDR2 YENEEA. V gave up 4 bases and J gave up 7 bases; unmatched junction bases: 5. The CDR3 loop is CASSSQGAIGELFF. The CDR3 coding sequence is TGTGCCAGCAGCTCGCAGGGGGCAATCGGGGAGCTGTTTTTT.

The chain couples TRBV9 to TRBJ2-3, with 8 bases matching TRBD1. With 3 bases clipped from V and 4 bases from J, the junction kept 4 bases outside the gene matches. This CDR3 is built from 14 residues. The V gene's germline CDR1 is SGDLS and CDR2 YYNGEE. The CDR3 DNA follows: TGTGCCAGCAGCGCAGGGGGCGCTTCAGATACGCAGTATTTT. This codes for CASSAGGASDTQYF. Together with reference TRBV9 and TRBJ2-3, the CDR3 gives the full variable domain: DSGVTQTPKHLITATGQRVTLRCSPRSGDLSVYWYQQSLDQGLQFLIQYYNGEERAKGNILERFSAQQFPDLHSELNLSSLELGDSALYFCASSAGGASDTQYFGPGTRLTVL.